This T cell receptor beta chain emerged from a study of regulatory T cells in long-lasting Graves disease. Whole-study findings and limits: Preferential use of TRBV28, TRBJ1-2 and TRBJ2-5 was seen in persistent disease.

This CDR3 contains 14 residues. V was cut by 1 base and J by 2 bases, with 9 bases left in between. The germline V gene encodes CDR1 SGHRS and CDR2 YFSETQ. HTBI primers from iRepertoire and Arm-PCR of CDR3 regions yielded the TCR beta libraries. Each CDR3 protein gets one entry after TCRdb re-called the multiplex PCR reads with MiXCR. Among about 530,000 distinct CDR3 sequences listed, around 15% were seen once. This clonotype was seen only a few times. Its target is unknown. Time point noted: newly diagnosed GD, antithyroid drugs for less than 3 months. Scientists built the TCR library using RNA that was extracted from PBMCs. The same data also contributed to another study, on T cells in Graves' hyperthyroidism and ophthalmopathy. That investigation notes: Primed by the HTBI set, a first-round RT-PCR was run on the TCR CDR3. Most expanded thyroid clonotypes above 0.001 also appeared in blood.

The origin of this receptor is a woman aged 40 to 65 with Graves disease. V is TRBV5-1 and J is TRBJ2-5; no firm D call. Specimen: peripheral blood mononuclear cells (PBMCs), collected at new diagnosis, from a patient treated with antithyroid drugs. CDR3 sequence: CASSLPDPQETQYF. The CDR3 bases are TGCGCCAGCAGCTTGCCTGACCCTCAAGAGACCCAGTACTTC.